This note documents a single T cell receptor beta chain sequence. The data were obtained in a study of blood T cells in healthy people across ages. Germline lookup yields CDR1 SGHRS and CDR2 YFSETQ. This CDR3 contains 14 residues. A second PCR, run for about 6 to 12 cycles, used a sample-barcoded 5' primer plus a J-beta primer mix. TCRdb ran MiXCR on the 5' RACE reads and lists one entry per CDR3 protein. The data show around 1.5 million distinct CDR3 sequences, 45% to 70% seen once. Sequences were obtained from blood. The source is a man between 18 and 29 years old in good health. This chain uses TRBV5-1 with TRBJ2-4, with a tentative D call TRBD1 (6 bases). The J call may be in error: the DNA end matches TRBJ2-7 better. CDR3 sequence (DNA): TGCGCCAGCAGCCTCCAGGGGCCCCTCTACGAGCAGTACTTC. As protein: CASSLQGPLYEQYF.